The 17 T cell receptor beta chains below all came from one sample that was sequenced in a study of T cells after yellow fever vaccination. TCRdb used MiXCR to reprocess the 5' RACE reads, holding one entry per CDR3 protein. This table holds around 100,000 distinct CDR3 sequences, roughly 8.9% found once. The source was CD8+ T cells sorted from PBMCs, collected 45 days after the yellow fever booster vaccination. The receptor source for this set is a young man who received the YFV17D yellow fever vaccine.

In its sample, this clonotype was seen many times. The J gene is TRBJ2-2, the V gene TRBV20-1; perhaps TRBD2 as D (6 bases). The CDR3 spans 16 residues. The germline V gene has CDR1 DFQATT and CDR2 SNEGSKA (reference sequence). Trimming shortened V by 0 bases and J by 4 bases, and 15 bases separated the two germline ends. The CDR3 sequence is CSARDPVSGPTGELFF. In DNA, the CDR3 is TGCAGTGCTAGAGATCCGGTTAGCGGACCCACCGGGGAGCTGTTTTTT.

At least ten counts were recorded for this clonotype. The chain uses TRBV15 and TRBJ2-2; a weak D match, TRBD2 (5 bases). V was trimmed by 0 bases and J by 1 base, leaving 12 bases between them. The CDR3 has 17 amino acids. The germline gives CDR1 LNHNV, CDR2 YYDKDF (reference sequence). CDR3 nucleotides: TGTGCCACCAGCAGAGATCGGAGGACTGGGAACACCGGGGAGCTGTTTTTT. Its translation is CATSRDRRTGNTGELFF. Variable domain in full (rest from reference TRBV15 and TRBJ2-2): DAMVIQNPRYQVTQFGKPVTLSCSQTLNHNVMYWYQQKSSQAPKLLFHYYDKDFNNEADTPDNFQSRRPNTSFCFLDIRSPGLGDTAMYLCATSRDRRTGNTGELFFGEGSRLTVL.

Many counts were recorded for this clonotype. This CDR3 is CASSQGIYEQYF. DNA of the CDR3: TGTGCCAGCAGCCAGGGAATCTACGAGCAGTACTTC. The chain carries TRBV3-1 and TRBJ2-7; D remains unclear. The ends were cut back, 3 bases at V and 3 bases at J, with 6 bases in the middle. This CDR3 is 12 amino acids long. From germline, CDR1 is LGHDT and CDR2 YNNKEL (reference sequence).

The V call is TRBV7-9, the J call TRBJ2-2, with 7 bases that match TRBD1. V trimming: 7 bases; J trimming: 1 base; junction bases outside the gene matches: 12. This CDR3 contains 17 residues. Germline V gene sequence: CDR1 SEHNR, CDR2 FQNEAQ (reference sequence). CDR3: CASTKGFGTENTGELFF. The CDR3, as DNA: TGTGCCAGCACCAAAGGGTTCGGGACAGAGAACACCGGGGAGCTGTTTTTT. The complete variable domain, with remaining parts taken from reference TRBV7-9 and TRBJ2-2, reads DTGVSQNPRHKITKRGQNVTFRCDPISEHNRLYWYRQTLGQGPEFLTYFQNEAQLEKSRLLSDRFSAERPKGSFSTLEIQRTEQGDSAMYLCASTKGFGTENTGELFFGEGSRLTVL.

Many counts were recorded for this clonotype. This rearrangement joins TRBV4-3 to TRBJ2-3, with D possibly TRBD1 on 6 matching bases. CDR3 size: 16 residues. V was shortened by 0 bases and J by 0 bases, with 10 bases between the two germline ends. Per the germline V gene, CDR1 is LGHNA and CDR2 is YSLEER. CDR3 loop: CASSQDSTGSTDTQYF. The CDR3 DNA reads as TGCGCCAGCAGCCAAGATTCGACAGGTAGCACAGATACGCAGTATTTT.

Ten or more counts support this clonotype. This chain connects TRBV4-3 to TRBJ1-1; perhaps TRBD1 as D (5 bases). V lost 1 base and J 7 bases, leaving 13 bases between the germline ends. The CDR3 contains 14 residues. The germline V gene encodes CDR1 LGHNA and CDR2 YSLEER. The CDR3, as DNA: TGCGCCAGCAGCCAAGTCCCCAGGGCAGATGAAGCTTTCTTT. Amino acids: CASSQVPRADEAFF.

This clonotype occurred many times. The chain joins TRBV5-4 to TRBJ2-1, with 9 nucleotides matching TRBD2. The CDR3 is made up of 17 amino acids. Germline V gene sequence: CDR1 SGHNT, CDR2 YYREEE (reference sequence). Losses at the gene ends were 4 bases for V and 4 bases for J; bases not matched to a gene: 12. CDR3 protein: CASSLGLAGPLYNEQFF. Written as DNA, the CDR3 is TGTGCCAGCAGCCTGGGACTAGCCGGACCTCTTTACAATGAGCAGTTCTTC.

This clonotype occurred many times. The chain employs TRBV4-3 and TRBJ2-2; D unresolved. Trimming removed 0 bases from V and 1 base from J, with 3 bases in between. The CDR3 runs to 14 residues. The V gene's germline CDR1 is LGHNA and CDR2 YSLEER. The CDR3 is CASSQDLNTGELFF. CDR3 nucleotide sequence: TGCGCCAGCAGCCAAGATCTGAACACCGGGGAGCTGTTTTTT.

Ten or more counts support this clonotype. V usage is TRBV5-6 and J usage is TRBJ2-5; tentatively, D is TRBD1 (6 bases). Trimming removed 2 bases from V and 2 bases from J, with 10 bases in between. The CDR3 spans 14 residues. Germline loops: CDR1 SGHDT, CDR2 YYEEEE. CDR3 bases: TGTGCCAGCAGCTTTGGGGGACATCAAGAGACCCAGTACTTC. It specifies CASSFGGHQETQYF.

This clonotype has a handful of counts. The chain carries TRBV4-3 and TRBJ2-5, with 14 bases fitting TRBD2. The junction had 8 bases not matched to a gene; V was cut back by 4 bases and J by 1 base. CDR3 length equals 18 residues. Germline CDR1 reads LGHNA; CDR2 reads YSLEER. CDR3 nucleotides: TGCGCCAGCAGCCCTCCGGGACTAGCGGGAGCGCGCCAAGAGACCCAGTACTTC. Residues: CASSPPGLAGARQETQYF.

There are a few counts of this clonotype. A much larger clone differs by one base, so this may be a read error. V is TRBV3-1 and J is TRBJ2-1, with 8 bases matching TRBD2. Germline-derived CDR1 and CDR2 are LGHDT and YNNKEL (reference sequence). The CDR3 is made up of 17 amino acids. The CDR3 sequence is CANSQDGAGGSYNEQFF. CDR3 DNA: TGTGCCAACAGCCAAGATGGGGCGGGAGGCTCCTACAATGAGCAGTTCTTC.

This clonotype was seen only a few times. V usage is TRBV27 and J usage is TRBJ2-7; 11 bases align to TRBD2. The CDR3 length is 18 residues. The germline CDR1 and CDR2 sequences are MNHEY and SMNVEV (reference sequence). V trimming: 2 bases; J trimming: 3 bases; junction bases outside the gene matches: 12. CDR3 DNA: TGTGCCAGCAGTTTAACTGGCCTAGCGGGAGGAGACTTCTACGAGCAGTACTTC. Residues: CASSLTGLAGGDFYEQYF.

J is TRBJ1-1 and V is TRBV14; D is ambiguous. V was trimmed by 1 base and J by 8 bases, leaving 8 bases between them. Per the germline V gene, CDR1 is SGHDN and CDR2 is FVKESK. The CDR3 is 12 amino acids. The CDR3 reads CASSQVGFEAFF. The CDR3 nucleotides are TGTGCCAGCAGCCAAGTGGGTTTCGAAGCTTTCTTT.

This clonotype was detected only a few times. V is TRBV5-5 and J is TRBJ2-1; 9 bases align to TRBD2. V dropped 2 bases and J dropped 12; count of bases not matched to a gene: 15. This CDR3 is 16 amino acids long. Looked up from germline, CDR1 is SGHKS and CDR2 is YYEKEE (reference sequence). CDR3 DNA sequence: TGTGCCAGCAGCTTAGGTAGCGGGAGTCTTTCGGGAGGGCAGTTCTTC. Protein sequence: CASSLGSGSLSGGQFF.

This clonotype was seen ten or more times. The chain carries TRBV27 and TRBJ2-2; D call uncertain. The V end was cut by 2 bases, the J end by 2 bases, with 6 bases between. The CDR3 runs to 14 residues. Germline V gene lookup returns CDR1 MNHEY and CDR2 SMNVEV (reference sequence). Here the CDR3 reads CASSLGFNTGELFF. For the CDR3, the DNA is TGTGCCAGCAGTTTAGGGTTCAACACCGGGGAGCTGTTTTTT.

This clonotype was found a few times. This chain joins TRBV5-1 and TRBJ1-2, with TRBD1 matching 11 bases. The germline CDR1 and CDR2 sequences are SGHRS and YFSETQ. The CDR3 loop spans 17 amino acids. The trim removed 4 bases at V and 4 bases at J, leaving 12 bases unmatched. DNA of the CDR3: TGCGCCAGCAGCCTGGGGGTCGGACAGGGGGCTTTCTATGGCTACACCTTC. It is translated as CASSLGVGQGAFYGYTF. The full variable domain, in which reference TRBV5-1 and TRBJ1-2 provide the parts outside the CDR3, is KAGVTQTPRYLIKTRGQQVTLSCSPISGHRSVSWYQQTPGQGLQFLFEYFSETQRNKGNFPGRFSGRQFSNSRSEMNVSTLELGDSALYLCASSLGVGQGAFYGYTFGSGTRLTVV.

In this sample, this clonotype turned up many times. The chain has TRBV20-1 and TRBJ1-5; TRBD1 agrees at 9 bases. The CDR3 is 13 amino acids. Germline V gives CDR1 DFQATT, CDR2 SNEGSKA (reference sequence). DNA of the CDR3: TGCAACCTCAGGGGGGACAGGGAGCAGCCCCAGCATTTT. This encodes CNLRGDREQPQHF.